This TCR beta chain originates from a study of control samples from healthy donors and cancer patients (dated by TCRdb to about 2020). Of note for this clone: The specificity of this receptor is unknown. There are no base qualities to consult, and no much larger clone falls within one base.

V is shortened by 5 bases, J by 7 bases, and the region joining them spans 12 bases. Sequences SGHVS (CDR1) and FQNEAQ (CDR2) are obtained from the germline V gene. The CDR3 covers 14 residues, taking in both the cysteine and the phenylalanine. The only DNA kept is the CDR3, 42 bases in frame from the first base. Library preparation employed the immunoSEQ multiplex PCR assay. TCRdb re-hosts the immuneACCESS table, in-frame sequences only. Its copies lack some clones; in the studies checked, an unresolved V gene accounts for under half of them, and the cause for the rest is not known. A total of some 160,000 clones appear in this sample, roughly 94% of them only once. The top ten constitute around 8.5% of the sample.

This TCR derives from a woman aged 40-49 years in good health. Sequenced sample: blood. The chain was built from TRBV7-8 and TRBJ1-6, with no confident D gene call. The CDR3 has the sequence CASSKGFPNSPLHF. The nucleotide sequence is TGTGCCAGCAGCAAGGGTTTCCCCAATTCACCCCTCCACTTT.